The 19 T cell receptor beta chains in this list originate from one sample, sequenced in a study of persistence of HIV-infected CD4 T cells. These receptors have no known antigen. The stimulus was an HIV-1 Gag 15-mer peptide pool, around 1.1 ug/peptide/mL. Sorted nonresponding memory CD4+ T cells were CD40L-negative, CD69-negative, CD45RO-high. Sequencing used immunoSEQ version 4 in survey mode. This table comes from immunoSEQ multiplex PCR, and its TCRdb copy is limited to in-frame clones, with some not included. Counted here are some 39,000 clones, 82% occurring once; the ten biggest clones make up around 1%. Sequenced material: cultured CD4+ T cells from PBMCs, taken from a patient who received antiretroviral therapy. These receptor sequences come from an adult with HIV. The donor label of this sample is uncertain.

This sequence joins TRBV6-6 and TRBJ2-7; D gene uncertain. CDR3 length equals 11 residues. V lost 3 bases to trimming and J lost 5 bases, with 5 bases between them. Germline V lookup: CDR1 MNHNY, CDR2 SVGAGI (reference sequence). In DNA, the CDR3 is TGTGCCAGCAGTTATAGGGACGAGCAGTACTTC. Translated, it gives CASSYRDEQYF.

The chain links TRBV30 to TRBJ1-1, with D possibly being TRBD1 (5 bases). Trimming took off 8 bases at V and 0 bases at J, with 10 bases between the two ends. CDR3 length equals 12 residues. Germline V gene data show CDR1 as GTSNPN and CDR2 as SVGIG (reference sequence). The CDR3: CAGGRMNTEAFF. CDR3 nucleotide sequence: TGTGCCGGGGGACGGATGAACACTGAAGCTTTCTTT.

This sequence joins TRBV6-2 or TRBV6-3 and TRBJ1-1; no definite D call. The CDR3 length is 13 residues. Germline V gene sequence: CDR1 MNHEY, CDR2 SVGEGT. Trimming left V 3 bases short and J 7 bases short, with 12 bases between. The CDR3 bases are TGTGCCAGCAGTTATCGCCTGGCGGGTGAAGCTTTCTTT. It translates to CASSYRLAGEAFF.

The rearrangement links TRBV6-5 to TRBJ1-5; maybe TRBD1 (6 bases). V lost 4 bases to trimming and J lost 4 bases, with 11 bases between them. Germline V gene data show CDR1 as MNHEY and CDR2 as SVGAGI. This CDR3 is built from 14 residues. This CDR3 is CASSWEGTNQPQHF. CDR3 sequence (DNA): TGTGCCAGCAGTTGGGAGGGGACAAATCAGCCCCAGCATTTT.

This chain joins TRBV5-1 and TRBJ2-2; D is unresolved. Germline CDR1 SGHRS, CDR2 YFSETQ. The CDR3 contains 12 residues. Trimming removed 6 bases from V and 7 bases from J, with 10 bases in between. CDR3 bases: TGCGCCAGCAACCCTGAGTTCGGGGAGCTGTTTTTT. Its protein is CASNPEFGELFF.

The CDR3 is CASSLDVGNQPQHF. DNA for the CDR3: TGTGCCAGCAGCCTCGACGTGGGCAATCAGCCCCAGCATTTT. V usage is TRBV7-9 and J usage is TRBJ1-5, with D unclear. The CDR3 extends over 14 amino acids. Per the germline V gene, CDR1 is SEHNR and CDR2 is FQNEAQ (reference sequence). V was cut by 5 bases and J by 2 bases, with 10 bases left in between. Filled out from reference TRBV7-9 and TRBJ1-5, the complete variable domain reads DTGVSQNPRHKITKRGQNVTFRCDPISEHNRLYWYRQTLGQGPEFLTYFQNEAQLEKSRLLSDRFSAERPKGSFSTLEIQRTEQGDSAMYLCASSLDVGNQPQHFGDGTRLSIL.

The chain uses TRBV9 and TRBJ2-3; TRBD2 aligns across 9 bases. Looked up from germline, CDR1 is SGDLS and CDR2 is YYNGEE. This CDR3 is built from 17 residues. Germline trimming cut 5 bases from V and 0 bases from J; bases unmatched to any gene: 10. The CDR3 DNA is TGTGCCAGCAGTAGTCTAGCGGGGACCTCTAGCACAGATACGCAGTATTTT. The encoded protein is CASSSLAGTSSTDTQYF.

V gene TRBV5-1 combines with J gene TRBJ2-2, with 9 bases that match TRBD1. There are 17 residues in the CDR3. Germline values: CDR1 SGHRS, CDR2 YFSETQ. The V segment lost 4 bases and the J segment 2 bases; nucleotides outside the gene matches: 9. The CDR3 reads CASSQTPGQGNTGELFF. The CDR3 coding sequence is TGCGCCAGCAGCCAAACCCCGGGACAGGGAAACACCGGGGAGCTGTTTTTT.

This chain links TRBV7-8 with TRBJ1-3, with D possibly TRBD1 on 5 matching bases. The CDR3 consists of 15 residues. The ends were cut back, 5 bases at V and 0 bases at J, with 11 bases in the middle. Germline V gives CDR1 SGHVS, CDR2 FQNEAQ. CDR3 region: CASSATAFSGNTIYF. CDR3 nucleotide sequence: TGTGCCAGCAGCGCGACAGCCTTCTCTGGAAACACCATATATTTT.

The chain joins TRBV6-5 to TRBJ1-1; D might be TRBD1 (6 bases). Trimming left V 5 bases short and J 1 base short, with 11 bases between. This CDR3 region has 14 residues. Per germline, CDR1 MNHEY and CDR2 SVGAGI. Written as DNA, the CDR3 is TGTGCCAGCAGTCAGCTCAGGGGGAACACTGAAGCTTTCTTT. Amino acid sequence: CASSQLRGNTEAFF.

There are a few counts of this clone. The rearrangement links TRBV6-4 to TRBJ1-2, with 7 bases that match TRBD1. There are 16 residues in the CDR3. Germline V gene sequence: CDR1 MRHNA, CDR2 SNTAGT. The junction had 11 bases not matched to a gene; V was cut back by 3 bases and J by 4 bases. CDR3 sequence (DNA): TGTGCCAGCAGTGAACAGCCGGGACAGCCCCTCTATGGCTACACCTTC. The encoded protein is CASSEQPGQPLYGYTF.

A single count supports this clone. The chain has TRBV19 and TRBJ1-3; no clear D gene. Germline V CDR1 and CDR2: LNHDA, SQIVND (reference sequence). The V end was cut by 5 bases, the J end by 5 bases, with 7 bases between. This CDR3 has 12 amino acids. The CDR3 reads CASSGPRNTIYF. In DNA, the CDR3 is TGTGCCAGTAGTGGGCCCCGAAACACCATATATTTT. Variable domain in full (rest from reference TRBV19 and TRBJ1-3): DGGITQSPKYLFRKEGQNVTLSCEQNLNHDAMYWYRQDPGQGLRLIYYSQIVNDFQKGDIAEGYSVSREKKESFPLTVTSAQKNPTAFYLCASSGPRNTIYFGEGSWLTVV.

The chain combines TRBV10-2 with TRBJ2-7, with D possibly being TRBD2 (5 bases). Germline V gene lookup returns CDR1 WSHSY and CDR2 SAAADI. The ends were cut back, 5 bases at V and 0 bases at J, with 14 bases in the middle. The CDR3 extends over 15 amino acids. The CDR3 nucleotides are TGCGCCAGCAGTCCGGACGGAGGAAGCTCCTACGAGCAGTACTTC. Translated, it gives CASSPDGGSSYEQYF.

V usage is TRBV5-5 and J usage is TRBJ2-1; no clear D gene. Germline V gene sequence: CDR1 SGHKS, CDR2 YYEKEE (reference sequence). This CDR3 is built from 13 residues. The V end lost 0 bases, the J end lost 5 bases, and 6 bases lay between the germline ends. CDR3: CASSLVRDNEQFF. The CDR3 DNA reads as TGTGCCAGCAGCTTGGTCAGAGACAATGAGCAGTTCTTC.

The CDR3 coding sequence is TGTGCCAGCTCACCATTTTCTATAGCGGGGGGCCTAAAGAGCTCTGGGGCCAACGTCCTGACTTTC. Translated: CASSPFSIAGGLKSSGANVLTF. This chain links TRBV18 with TRBJ2-6, with 10 bases identical to TRBD2. The V gene's germline CDR1 is KGHSH and CDR2 LQKENI. The CDR3 extends over 22 amino acids. With V trimmed by 2 bases and J by 0 bases, 16 bases remained unmatched.

This sequence joins TRBV6-5 and TRBJ1-6, with TRBD1 matching over 7 bases. Trimming at V came to 7 bases and at J to 13 bases, leaving 16 bases not matched to a gene. Germline values: CDR1 MNHEY, CDR2 SVGAGI. The CDR3 totals 15 residues. This CDR3 is CASTKQGRSYVPLHF. CDR3 bases: TGTGCCAGCACCAAACAGGGGCGGTCATATGTCCCCCTCCACTTT.

This clone was counted only a few times. The chain has TRBV24-1 and TRBJ1-2; D is possibly TRBD1 (5 bases). The V end lost 5 bases, the J end lost 4 bases, and 19 bases lay between the germline ends. The CDR3 length is 16 residues. Germline CDR1 is KGHDR and CDR2 is SFDVKD. Written as DNA, the CDR3 is TGTGCCACCAGTGTTCTCCGGACGGGCGGGGGCTATGGCTACACCTTC. Protein sequence: CATSVLRTGGGYGYTF.

This chain uses TRBV4-1 with TRBJ1-2, with TRBD1 matching over 9 bases. Germline V lookup: CDR1 MGHRA, CDR2 YSYEKL. The CDR3 is made up of 15 amino acids. Germline trimming cut 0 bases from V and 9 bases from J; bases unmatched to any gene: 8. The CDR3 DNA reads as TGCGCCAGCAGCCAAGATACAGGGGGCTATCAGCGCTACACCTTC. As protein: CASSQDTGGYQRYTF.

V gene TRBV6-5 combines with J gene TRBJ1-3; D is uncertain. From germline, CDR1 is MNHEY and CDR2 SVGAGI. V lost 5 bases to trimming and J lost 4 bases, with 9 bases between them. The CDR3 runs to 13 residues. The CDR3 nucleotides are TGTGCCAGCAGTAACGCGGGGGGAAACACCATATATTTT. Translation gives CASSNAGGNTIYF.